This TCR beta chain was recorded in a study of blood T cell repertoires in COVID-19. Study overall: Sources were T cells, B-cell-depleted T cells, or PBMCs; the material itself was cDNA or gDNA.

Trimming pared 1 base from V and 1 base from J, leaving 11 bases between. The CDR3 has 17 amino acids. CDR1 is LGHNA and CDR2 is YSLEER in the germline V gene. Data came from immunoSEQ multiplex PCR; TCRdb stores just in-frame clones and leaves some out. The sample includes roughly 48,000 clones, 88% of them seen just once. The rearrangement joins TRBV4-3 to TRBJ2-6; D is uncertain. This sequence was found in a human donor in a cohort sampled during active COVID-19. Sequencing was carried out using peripheral blood. CDR3 sequence (DNA): TGCGCCAGCAGCCAAGCAGGTTCGGTTTCTGGGGCCAACGTCCTGACTTTC. Its translation is CASSQAGSVSGANVLTF.